This T cell receptor beta chain was captured in a study of breast tumors, draining lymph nodes, adjacent tissues. TCRdb reprocessed the multiplex PCR reads via MiXCR and lists one record per CDR3 protein. The data contain about 200,000 distinct CDR3 sequences, 31% of them singletons. Study-wide findings and caveats: Tumors had less TCR diversity than lymph nodes, more than nontumor tissue.

The CDR3 spans 19 amino acids, including both terminal residues. The V gene's germline CDR1 is SGHTA and CDR2 FQGTGA. As regards this clonotype: Its antigen is unknown. The DNA is omitted, as the CDR3 cannot be located on it reliably, and the CDR3 follows TCRdb's listing.

Samples came from axillary lymph nodes draining the breast cancer. This clonotype was obtained from a female donor with breast cancer. Some clones in this sample may be carry-over from other donors' samples. This sequence joins TRBV7-3 and TRBJ2-7; TRBD1 is taken as the D call from the table, unchecked against the DNA. The sample consisted of axillary lymph node tissue. This CDR3 is CASSFYICSAGDRPYEQYF.